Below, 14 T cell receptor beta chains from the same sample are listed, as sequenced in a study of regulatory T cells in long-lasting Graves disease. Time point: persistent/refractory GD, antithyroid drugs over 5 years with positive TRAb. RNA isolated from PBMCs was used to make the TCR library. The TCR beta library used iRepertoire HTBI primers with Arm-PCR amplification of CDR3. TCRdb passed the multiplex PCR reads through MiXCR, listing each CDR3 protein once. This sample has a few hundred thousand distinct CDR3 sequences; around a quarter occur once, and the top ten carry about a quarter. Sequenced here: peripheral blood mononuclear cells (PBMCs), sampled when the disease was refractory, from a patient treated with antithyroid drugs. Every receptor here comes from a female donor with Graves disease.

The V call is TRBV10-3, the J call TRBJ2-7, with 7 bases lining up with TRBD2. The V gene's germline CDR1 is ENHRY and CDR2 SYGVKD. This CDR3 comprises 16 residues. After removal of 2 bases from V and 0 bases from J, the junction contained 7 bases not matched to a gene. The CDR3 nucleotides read TGTGCCATCAGTGAGGGGCAGGGAGGGCTCTCCTACGAGCAGTACTTC. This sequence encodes CAISEGQGGLSYEQYF.

The DNA of the CDR3 is TGTGCCAGCTCACCGGGGAAACTAGCGGGAGATAATGAGCAGTTCTTC. Translating it yields CASSPGKLAGDNEQFF. The chain recombines TRBV18 with TRBJ2-1; 11 bases agree with TRBD2. The CDR3 is made up of 16 amino acids. V was clipped by 3 bases and J by 7 bases; unmatched bases: 8. CDR1 is KGHSH, CDR2 LQKENI, per germline.

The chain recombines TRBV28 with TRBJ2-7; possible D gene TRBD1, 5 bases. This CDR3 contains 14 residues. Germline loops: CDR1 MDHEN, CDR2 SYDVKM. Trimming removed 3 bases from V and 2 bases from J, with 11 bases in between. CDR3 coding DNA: TGTGCCAGCAGTTTTGTCAGGGTAACCTACGAGCAGTACTTC. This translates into CASSFVRVTYEQYF.

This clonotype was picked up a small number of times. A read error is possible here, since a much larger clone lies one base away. CDR3 DNA: TGTGCCAGCAGCCAGGGACTAGCGGGAGAGACCCAGTACTTC. As protein: CASSQGLAGETQYF. This sequence joins TRBV11-2 and TRBJ2-5; 12 bases fit TRBD2. CDR3 length: 14 residues. V lost 5 bases to trimming and J lost 4 bases; unmatched junction nucleotides: 2. Germline V gene sequence: CDR1 SGHAT, CDR2 FQNNGV.

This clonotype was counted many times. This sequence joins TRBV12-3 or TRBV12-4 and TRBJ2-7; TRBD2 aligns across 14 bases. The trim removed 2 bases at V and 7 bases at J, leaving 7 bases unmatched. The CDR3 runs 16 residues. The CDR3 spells CASSLPGTSGSREQYF. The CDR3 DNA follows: TGTGCCAGCAGTTTACCGGGGACTAGCGGGAGTCGGGAGCAGTACTTC.

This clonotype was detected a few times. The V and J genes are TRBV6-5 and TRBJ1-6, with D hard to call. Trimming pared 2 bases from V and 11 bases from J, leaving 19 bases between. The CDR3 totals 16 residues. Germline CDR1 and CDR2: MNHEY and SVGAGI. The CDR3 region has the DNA TGTGCCAGCAGTTACCCAAGGACTGGGGAATTTGCACCCCTCCACTTT. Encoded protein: CASSYPRTGEFAPLHF.

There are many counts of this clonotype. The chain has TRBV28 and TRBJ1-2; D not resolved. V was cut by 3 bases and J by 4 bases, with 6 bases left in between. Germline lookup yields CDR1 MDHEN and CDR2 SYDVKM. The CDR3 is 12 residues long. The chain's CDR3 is CASSFLSYGYTF. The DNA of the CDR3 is TGTGCCAGCAGTTTCCTTTCCTATGGCTACACCTTC.

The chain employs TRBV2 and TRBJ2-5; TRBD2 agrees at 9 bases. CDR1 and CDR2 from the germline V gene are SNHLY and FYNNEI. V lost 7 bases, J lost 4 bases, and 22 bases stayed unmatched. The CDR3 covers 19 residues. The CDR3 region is CASTGGRGWREGLLETQYF. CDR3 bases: TGTGCCAGCACGGGGGGGCGGGGTTGGCGGGAGGGCCTTTTAGAGACCCAGTACTTC.

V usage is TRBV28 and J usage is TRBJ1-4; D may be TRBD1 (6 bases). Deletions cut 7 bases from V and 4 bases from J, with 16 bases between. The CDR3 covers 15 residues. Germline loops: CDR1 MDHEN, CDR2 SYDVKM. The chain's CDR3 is CASKFSGDNNEKLFF. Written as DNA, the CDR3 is TGTGCCAGCAAATTTTCTGGGGACAATAATGAAAAACTGTTTTTT. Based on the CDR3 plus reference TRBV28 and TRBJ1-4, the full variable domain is DVKVTQSSRYLVKRTGEKVFLECVQDMDHENMFWYRQDPGLGLRLIYFSYDVKMKEKGDIPEGYSVSREKKERFSLILESASTNQTSMYLCASKFSGDNNEKLFFGSGTQLSVL.

The CDR3: CASRTTGTRNEKLFF. CDR3 DNA: TGTGCCAGTAGGACCACCGGGACCAGAAATGAAAAACTGTTTTTT. V and J are TRBV19 and TRBJ1-4; D possibly corresponds to TRBD1 (5 bases). The germline V gene has CDR1 LNHDA and CDR2 SQIVND (reference sequence). Between the trimmed V and J ends, which lost 6 bases and 5 bases, there was a span of 16 bases. This CDR3 contains 15 residues.

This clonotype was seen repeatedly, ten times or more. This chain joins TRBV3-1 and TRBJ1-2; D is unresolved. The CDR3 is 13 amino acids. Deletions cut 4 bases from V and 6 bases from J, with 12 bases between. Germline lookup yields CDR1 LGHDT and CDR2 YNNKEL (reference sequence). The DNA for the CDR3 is TGTGCCAGCAGCCTCGCGAGGGCCCATGGCTACACCTTC. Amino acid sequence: CASSLARAHGYTF.

The CDR3 protein is CAWTPGASRETQYF. In DNA, the CDR3 is TGTGCCTGGACCCCTGGGGCTAGCCGGGAGACCCAGTACTTC. The chain combines TRBV30 with TRBJ2-5; D is perhaps TRBD1 or TRBD2 (5 bases each). Germline assignment: CDR1 GTSNPN and CDR2 SVGIG (reference sequence). V lost 4 bases and J lost 5, with 17 bases in between. The CDR3 covers 14 residues.

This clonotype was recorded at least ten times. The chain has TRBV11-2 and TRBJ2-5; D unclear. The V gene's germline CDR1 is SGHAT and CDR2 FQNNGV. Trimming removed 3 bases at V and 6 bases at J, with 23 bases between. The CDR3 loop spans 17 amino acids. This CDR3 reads CASSFTTRAKPLKTQYF. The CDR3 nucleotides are TGTGCCAGCAGCTTCACGACCCGGGCTAAGCCCTTGAAGACCCAGTACTTC.

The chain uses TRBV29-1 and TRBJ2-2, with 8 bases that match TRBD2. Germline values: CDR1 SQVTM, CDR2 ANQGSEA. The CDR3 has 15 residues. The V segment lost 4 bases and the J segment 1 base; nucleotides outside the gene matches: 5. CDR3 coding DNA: TGCAGCGTTGGTCTAGCGGGCCTGAACACCGGGGAGCTGTTTTTT. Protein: CSVGLAGLNTGELFF.